This is a list of T cell receptor beta chains from one sample in a study of blood T cell repertoires in COVID-19. The assay was immunoSEQ multiplex PCR, and TCRdb's table has in-frame clones only and misses some. The sample lists fewer than 350,000 clones; more than 80% were seen once. The sequenced sample consisted of PBMCs or T cells enriched from blood (not recorded which). These TCRs come from a woman aged 25 to 39 with acute COVID-19. Each CDR3 is given with its conserved first and last residue. The D gene is left open where the match is weak. Clone size appears in some rows only: once, few, many, or a class for an expanded clone.

D: TRBD1
size: .
V: TRBV29-1
J: TRBJ1-1
CDR3: CSVTGGMNTEAFF
DNA: TGCAGCGTGACAGGGGGGATGAACACTGAAGCTTTCTTT

D: .
size: .
V: TRBV6-1
J: TRBJ1-5
CDR3: CASSEAWASLQQPQHF
DNA: TGTGCCAGCAGTGAAGCTTGGGCCTCCCTCCAGCAGCCCCAGCATTTT

D: .
size: .
V: TRBV18
J: TRBJ2-3
CDR3: CASSPPNGFSTDTQYF
DNA: TGTGCCAGCTCACCACCGAACGGGTTTAGCACAGATACGCAGTATTTT

D: .
size: .
V: TRBV7-6
J: TRBJ2-1
CDR3: CASSFLLADNEQFF
DNA: TGTGCCAGCAGCTTCCTGTTAGCGGACAATGAGCAGTTCTTC

D: .
size: .
V: TRBV19
J: TRBJ1-1
CDR3: CASSIDPTPMNTEAFF
DNA: TGTGCCAGTAGTATAGACCCGACACCAATGAACACTGAAGCTTTCTTT

D: .
size: .
V: TRBV20-1
J: TRBJ1-2
CDR3: CSARASYGYTF
DNA: TGCAGTGCTAGAGCTTCCTATGGCTACACCTTC

D: .
size: .
V: TRBV7-9
J: TRBJ1-4
CDR3: CASSSTGGKLFF
DNA: TGTGCCAGCAGCTCCACCGGTGGAAAACTGTTTTTT

D: .
size: .
V: TRBV7-8
J: TRBJ2-1
CDR3: CASSPSLAMAYNEQFF
DNA: TGTGCCAGCAGCCCGTCCCTAGCCATGGCGTACAATGAGCAGTTCTTC

D: TRBD2
size: .
V: TRBV14
J: TRBJ2-3
CDR3: CASSSHLAGGGDTQYF
DNA: TGTGCCAGCAGCTCCCACCTAGCGGGAGGAGGGGATACGCAGTATTTT

D: .
size: .
V: TRBV28
J: TRBJ2-7
CDR3: CASSLTATQFPIYEQYF
DNA: TGTGCCAGCAGTCTAACCGCCACACAGTTTCCTATCTACGAGCAGTACTTC

D: TRBD1
size: .
V: TRBV4-2
J: TRBJ2-6
CDR3: CASSERGQAISGANVLTF
DNA: TGTGCCAGCAGCGAAAGGGGACAGGCCATCTCTGGGGCCAACGTCCTGACTTTC

D: .
size: .
V: TRBV28
J: TRBJ2-1
CDR3: CASSFSNEQFF
DNA: TGTGCCAGCAGTTTCTCCAATGAGCAGTTCTTC

D: TRBD1
size: .
V: TRBV5-1
J: TRBJ2-7
CDR3: CASSFRDRDYEQYF
DNA: TGCGCCAGCAGCTTCCGGGACAGAGACTACGAGCAGTACTTC

D: TRBD1
size: few
V: TRBV7-8
J: TRBJ2-1
CDR3: CASSLYRTGDTYNEQFF
DNA: TGTGCCAGCAGCTTATATCGGACAGGTGACACCTACAATGAGCAGTTCTTC

D: .
size: .
V: TRBV7-9
J: TRBJ1-5
CDR3: CASSLVGQPQHF
DNA: TGTGCCAGCAGCTTAGTGGGCCAGCCCCAGCATTTT

D: .
size: .
V: TRBV11-2
J: TRBJ2-7
CDR3: CASSLGTGDSYEQYF
DNA: TGTGCCAGCAGCTTAGGGACGGGTGACAGTTACGAGCAGTACTTC

D: TRBD2
size: .
V: TRBV7-6
J: TRBJ2-5
CDR3: CASSFTAGGPSFRETQYF
DNA: TGTGCCAGCAGCTTTACGGCGGGAGGGCCCTCTTTCCGGGAGACCCAGTACTTC

D: .
size: once
V: TRBV6-4
J: TRBJ2-7
CDR3: CASGGSVGFSYEQYF
DNA: TGTGCCAGCGGAGGGAGCGTAGGGTTCTCCTACGAGCAGTACTTC

D: TRBD1
size: .
V: TRBV28
J: TRBJ1-1
CDR3: CASPMGGTGGFLNLMGKGDTEAFF
DNA: TGTGCCAGCCCTATGGGGGGGACAGGGGGTTTCCTTAATCTAATGGGCAAGGGAGACACTGAAGCTTTCTTT

D: .
size: .
V: TRBV5-6
J: TRBJ2-1
CDR3: CASSLVEGDEQFF
DNA: TGTGCCAGCAGCTTGGTTGAGGGCGATGAGCAGTTCTTC

D: .
size: once
V: TRBV5-6
J: TRBJ2-1
CDR3: CASSLAGAPSYNEQFF
DNA: TGTGCCAGCAGCTTGGCAGGGGCCCCCTCCTACAATGAGCAGTTCTTC

D: .
size: .
V: TRBV28
J: TRBJ2-7
CDR3: CASSGTGYEQYF
DNA: TGTGCCAGCAGCGGGACTGGATACGAGCAGTACTTC